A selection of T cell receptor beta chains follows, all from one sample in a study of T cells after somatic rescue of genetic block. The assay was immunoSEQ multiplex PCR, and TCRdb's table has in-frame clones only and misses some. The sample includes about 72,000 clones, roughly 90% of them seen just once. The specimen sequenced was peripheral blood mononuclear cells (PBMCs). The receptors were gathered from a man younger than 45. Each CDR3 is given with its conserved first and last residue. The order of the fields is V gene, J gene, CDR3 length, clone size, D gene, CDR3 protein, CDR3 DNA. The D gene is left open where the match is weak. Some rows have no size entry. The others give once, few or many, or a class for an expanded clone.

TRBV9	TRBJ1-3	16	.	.	CASSAGGQSSGNTIYF	TGTGCCAGCAGCGCCGGCGGCCAGAGCTCTGGAAACACCATATATTTT
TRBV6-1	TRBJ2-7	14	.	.	CASSADRSPYEQYF	TGTGCCAGCAGTGCCGACAGGTCCCCCTACGAGCAGTACTTC
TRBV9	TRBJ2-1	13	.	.	CASSVGADNEQFF	TGTGCCAGCAGCGTAGGGGCGGACAATGAGCAGTTCTTC
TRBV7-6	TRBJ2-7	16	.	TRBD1	CASSLTGQGLTYEQYF	TGTGCCAGCAGCCTCACGGGACAGGGACTAACCTACGAGCAGTACTTC
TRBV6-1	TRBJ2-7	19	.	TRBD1	CASSERSKTGGGGPYEQYF	TGTGCCAGCAGCGAAAGATCTAAAACAGGGGGCGGGGGACCCTACGAGCAGTACTTC
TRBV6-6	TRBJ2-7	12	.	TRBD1	CASKGASYEQYF	TGTGCCAGCAAGGGGGCCTCCTACGAGCAGTACTTC
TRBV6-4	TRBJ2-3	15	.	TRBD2	CASSYSGDSTDTQYF	TGTGCCAGCAGTTATAGCGGGGATAGCACAGATACGCAGTATTTT
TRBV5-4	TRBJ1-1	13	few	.	CASSDGPVSEAFF	TGTGCCAGCAGCGATGGTCCAGTTTCTGAAGCTTTCTTT
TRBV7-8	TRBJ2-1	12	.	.	CASSLEADEQFF	TGTGCCAGCAGCTTAGAGGCCGATGAGCAGTTCTTC
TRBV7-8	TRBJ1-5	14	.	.	CASSLVTGSQPQHF	TGTGCCAGCAGCTTAGTCACAGGTTCCCAGCCCCAGCATTTT
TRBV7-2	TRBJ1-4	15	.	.	CASSPEAGSSEKLFF	TGTGCCAGCAGCCCTGAGGCAGGGTCGTCTGAAAAACTGTTTTTT
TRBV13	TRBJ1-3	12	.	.	CASSLGGNTIYF	TGTGCCAGCAGCCTTGGGGGAAACACCATATATTTT
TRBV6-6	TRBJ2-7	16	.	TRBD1	CASSYGVDRDVHEQYF	TGTGCCAGCAGTTATGGGGTGGACAGGGACGTCCACGAGCAGTACTTC
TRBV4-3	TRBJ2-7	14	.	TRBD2	CASSQDQTSGRKYF	TGCGCCAGCAGCCAAGATCAGACGAGCGGGAGAAAGTACTTC
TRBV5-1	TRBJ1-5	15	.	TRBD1	CASSLETGRNQPQHF	TGCGCCAGCAGCTTGGAGACAGGGCGCAATCAGCCCCAGCATTTT
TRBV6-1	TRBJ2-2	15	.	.	CASSELAVNTGELFF	TGTGCCAGCAGTGAGTTGGCAGTGAACACCGGGGAGCTGTTTTTT